These T cell receptor beta chains were read from a single sample in a study of T cell repertoires in cytomegalovirus infection. TCRdb ran MiXCR on the reads and lists one entry per CDR3 protein. The repertoire holds roughly 180,000 distinct CDR3 sequences, with approximately 18% as singletons. The sequenced material came from CD8+ T cells from PBMCs. The source is a human donor in good health (CMV status not recorded). Some clones in this sample may be carry-over from other donors' samples. Both conserved end residues are part of each CDR3. Each record gives: clone size, D gene, V gene, J gene, CDR3 protein, CDR3 DNA. D genes are given only for firm matches. Rows give clone size only sometimes, using once, few, many, or a class for an expanded clone.

few	-	TRBV25-1	TRBJ1-2	CASSEGGEGYGYTF	TGTGCCAGCAGTGAAGGGGGGGAAGGCTATGGCTACACCTTC
few	-	TRBV15	TRBJ2-7	CATSPGLSYEQYF	TGTGCCACCAGCCCGGGACTGAGCTACGAGCAGTACTTC
few	-	TRBV7-2	TRBJ2-1	CASSLNSQAQTVGQFF	TGTGCCAGCAGCTTAAATAGCCAGGCCCAAACGGTTGGGCAGTTCTTC
-	-	TRBV10-3	TRBJ2-1	CAITGAHNEQFF	TGTGCCATCACCGGGGCCCACAATGAGCAGTTCTTC
-	TRBD1	TRBV28	TRBJ2-2	CASSTGDAENTGELFF	TGTGCCAGCAGTACAGGGGACGCAGAGAACACCGGGGAGCTGTTTTTT
few	TRBD1	TRBV4-3	TRBJ2-2	CASSPGTGVSGELFF	TGCGCCAGCAGTCCCGGGACAGGGGTGTCCGGGGAGCTGTTTTTT
-	-	TRBV29-1	TRBJ1-2	CSVEGGRLSGYTF	TGCAGCGTTGAAGGAGGGCGATTGAGCGGCTACACCTTC
-	-	TRBV7-2	TRBJ1-6	CASSRGTHNSPLHF	TGTGCCAGCAGCCGTGGGACACATAATTCACCCCTCCACTTT
-	-	TRBV7-6	TRBJ1-1	CASSLREENTEAFF	TGTGCCAGCAGCCTCCGGGAGGAAAACACTGAAGCTTTCTTT
few	-	TRBV5-5	TRBJ1-1	CASTWGMNTEAFF	TGTGCCAGCACCTGGGGCATGAACACTGAAGCTTTCTTT
few	-	TRBV7-6	TRBJ2-2	CASSLFGIRDTGELFF	TGTGCCAGCAGCCTCTTCGGGATCCGGGACACCGGGGAGCTGTTTTTT
many	TRBD2	TRBV7-8	TRBJ2-1	CASSFNTGTSGEYEQFF	TGTGCCAGCAGCTTCAACACCGGGACTAGCGGGGAATATGAGCAGTTCTTC
few	-	TRBV7-2	TRBJ2-2	CASSFGGQRTGELFF	TGTGCCAGCAGCTTCGGGGGCCAGCGGACCGGGGAGCTGTTTTTT
-	-	TRBV9	TRBJ2-6	CASSSFTGSGANVLTF	TGTGCCAGCAGTTCCTTCACAGGGTCCGGGGCCAACGTCCTGACTTTC
few	-	TRBV7-9	TRBJ1-3	CASSPPDVSGNTIYF	TGTGCCAGCAGCCCTCCGGACGTCTCTGGAAACACCATATATTTT
-	-	TRBV5-5	TRBJ1-2	CASSLAEVGGYTF	TGTGCCAGCAGCTTGGCCGAGGTTGGCGGCTACACCTTC
few	TRBD2	TRBV6-2/TRBV6-3	TRBJ2-3	CASSWETSGGITDTQYF	TGTGCCAGCAGTTGGGAGACTAGCGGGGGGATTACAGATACGCAGTATTTT
few	-	TRBV7-9	TRBJ2-1	CASSDGTLRALF	TGTGCCAGCAGCGACGGGACCTTAAGGGCGCTCTTC
-	TRBD1	TRBV7-7	TRBJ2-5	CASSPRQGAGGDQYF	TGTGCTAGCAGCCCGCGACAGGGGGCCGGGGGTGACCAGTACTTC
-	TRBD1	TRBV7-9	TRBJ1-2	CASSHQTGGNYGYTF	TGTGCCAGCAGCCACCAGACAGGGGGCAACTATGGCTACACCTTC
-	-	TRBV25-1	TRBJ1-5	CASSEFEQPQHF	TGTGCCAGCAGTGAATTCGAACAGCCCCAGCATTTT
-	-	TRBV4-3	TRBJ1-2	CASSQDLGGSGGYTF	TGCGCCAGCAGCCAAGATCTCGGCGGGTCCGGCGGCTACACCTTC
few	TRBD1	TRBV7-9	TRBJ1-4	CASSFPRDREGEKLFF	TGTGCCAGCAGCTTTCCCCGGGACAGGGAAGGAGAAAAACTGTTTTTT
few	-	TRBV7-2	TRBJ1-1	CASSLEWGQPEAFF	TGTGCCAGCAGCTTAGAGTGGGGGCAACCTGAAGCTTTCTTT
few	-	TRBV7-2	TRBJ2-1	CASSQRGESSYNEQFF	TGTGCCAGCAGCCAGAGGGGTGAAAGCTCCTACAATGAGCAGTTCTTC
-	TRBD1	TRBV7-2	TRBJ1-2	CASSSGQIYGYTF	TGTGCCAGCAGCTCGGGACAGATCTATGGCTACACCTTC
-	-	TRBV6-2/TRBV6-3	TRBJ2-7	CASARNYEQYF	TGTGCCAGCGCTAGGAACTACGAGCAGTACTTC
-	TRBD2	TRBV7-3	TRBJ2-1	CASSSLAGRDNEQFF	TGTGCCAGCAGCTCCCTAGCGGGGCGGGACAATGAGCAGTTCTTC
-	-	TRBV7-6	TRBJ2-7	CASSSQDGGDEQYF	TGTGCCAGCAGTTCCCAGGACGGGGGCGACGAGCAGTACTTC
few	TRBD1	TRBV7-2	TRBJ2-2	CASIVDRGLAGELFF	TGTGCCAGCATCGTTGACAGGGGATTGGCCGGGGAGCTGTTTTTT
few	-	TRBV12-5	TRBJ1-1	CASGAHPTEAFF	TGTGCTAGTGGAGCCCACCCCACTGAAGCTTTCTTT
few	-	TRBV11-1	TRBJ1-2	CASTSSQGDYGYTF	TGTGCCAGCACCTCATCACAGGGCGACTATGGCTACACCTTC
many	-	TRBV7-2	TRBJ1-6	CASSWQGQYNSPLHF	TGTGCCAGCAGCTGGCAAGGACAGTATAATTCACCCCTCCACTTT